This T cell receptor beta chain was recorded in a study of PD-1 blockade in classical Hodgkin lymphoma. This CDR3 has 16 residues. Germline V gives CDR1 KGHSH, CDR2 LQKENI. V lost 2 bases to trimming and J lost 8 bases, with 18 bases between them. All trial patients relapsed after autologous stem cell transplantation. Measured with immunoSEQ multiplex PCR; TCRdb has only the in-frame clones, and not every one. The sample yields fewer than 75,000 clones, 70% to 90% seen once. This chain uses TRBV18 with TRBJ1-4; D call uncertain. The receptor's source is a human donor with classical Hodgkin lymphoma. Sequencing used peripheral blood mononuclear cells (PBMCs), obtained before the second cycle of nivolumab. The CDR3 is CASSPSRRAGGEKLFF. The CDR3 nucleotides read TGTGCCAGCTCACCATCAAGACGGGCCGGCGGGGAAAAACTGTTTTTT. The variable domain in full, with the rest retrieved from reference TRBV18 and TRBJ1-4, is NAGVMQNPRHLVRRRGQEARLRCSPMKGHSHVYWYRQLPEEGLKFMVYLQKENIIDESGMPKERFSAEFPKEGPSILRIQQVVRGDSAAYFCASSPSRRAGGEKLFFGSGTQLSVL.